The next 27 T cell receptor beta chains were all read from a single sample in a study of T-cell reconstitution after alpha-beta-depleted transplantation in children. During its preparation, the TCRbeta library received unique molecular identifiers. One entry per CDR3 protein, called by TCRdb with MiXCR from the PCR reads. The repertoire consists of roughly 500,000 distinct CDR3 sequences, with approximately 32% occurring once and the leading ten covering around 2.3%. Sample: PBMCs from the stem cell graft donor, taken from the stem cell graft. The receptors shown here come from a human donor who donated a stem cell graft to a child with aplastic anemia.

This chain connects TRBV6-1 to TRBJ1-1; perhaps TRBD1 as D (5 bases). The ends were cut back, 0 bases at V and 12 bases at J, with 17 bases in the middle. CDR1 MNHNS and CDR2 SASEGT come from the germline V gene. This CDR3 is 14 amino acids long. CDR3 protein: CASSEAWDGGLTFF. CDR3 DNA sequence: TGTGCCAGCAGTGAAGCCTGGGACGGAGGTTTGACTTTCTTT.

The chain joins TRBV29-1 to TRBJ2-7; the D gene is possibly TRBD2 (5 bases). Trimming stripped 4 bases from V and 0 bases from J, with 16 bases between. The CDR3 sequence is 15 residues long. CDR1 is SQVTM and CDR2 is ANQGSEA in the germline V gene. The CDR3 sequence: CSVVPRRENSYEQYF. In DNA, the CDR3 is TGCAGCGTTGTCCCCCGCCGGGAAAACTCCTACGAGCAGTACTTC.

A few counts support this clonotype. This chain joins TRBV15 and TRBJ1-5; D gene ambiguous. Germline values: CDR1 LNHNV, CDR2 YYDKDF (reference sequence). Trimming pared 5 bases from V and 0 bases from J, leaving 11 bases between. CDR3 size: 15 residues. The CDR3 is CATSAQEISNQPQHF. In DNA, the CDR3 is TGTGCCACCAGCGCTCAGGAGATTAGCAATCAGCCCCAGCATTTT.

This rearrangement joins TRBV30 to TRBJ2-1, with TRBD2 matching 7 bases. Germline values: CDR1 GTSNPN, CDR2 SVGIG (reference sequence). The V and J ends lost 0 bases and 5 bases, in that order; junction bases with no gene match: 13. This CDR3 spans 17 amino acids. CDR3 bases: TGTGCCTGGAGTGTACGGCTGACTAGCAGGTCCCACAATGAGCAGTTCTTC. This translates into CAWSVRLTSRSHNEQFF.

A few counts support this clonotype. V and J are TRBV25-1 and TRBJ2-5, with a possible D match to TRBD1 (5 bases). The CDR3 sequence is 11 residues long. Germline V CDR1 and CDR2: MGHDK, SYGVNS. V lost 10 bases, J lost 7 bases, and 13 bases lay in between. CDR3 DNA sequence: TGTGCCACAGGCCCTCAGGGGACCCAGTACTTC. It codes for CATGPQGTQYF.

The chain combines TRBV28 with TRBJ2-3, with D perhaps TRBD2 (7 bases). The length of the CDR3 is 15 residues. V lost 2 bases and J 4 bases, leaving 13 bases between the germline ends. CDR1 MDHEN and CDR2 SYDVKM come from the germline V gene. The CDR3 sequence is CASSLGGAGADTQYF. The DNA for the CDR3 is TGTGCCAGCAGTTTAGGGGGGGCTGGGGCAGATACGCAGTATTTT.

The chain couples TRBV12-3 or TRBV12-4 to TRBJ2-2; 10 nucleotides match TRBD1. V lost 5 bases to trimming and J lost 0 bases; unmatched junction nucleotides: 9. The CDR3 is 18 residues long. CDR3 amino acids: CASSPRDRGLTNTGELFF. In DNA, the CDR3 is TGTGCCAGCAGTCCGAGGGACAGGGGATTAACGAACACCGGGGAGCTGTTTTTT.

This clonotype was counted a few times. The J gene is TRBJ2-1, the V gene TRBV5-1; 11 bases align to TRBD2. CDR3 length equals 15 residues. V shed 4 bases and J 4 bases; nucleotides not matched to a gene: 4. CDR1 and CDR2 from the germline V gene are SGHRS and YFSETQ. CDR3 protein: CASSTGLAEYNEQFF. DNA of the CDR3: TGCGCCAGCAGCACGGGACTAGCGGAGTACAATGAGCAGTTCTTC. The full variable domain, rest sourced from reference TRBV5-1 and TRBJ2-1, is KAGVTQTPRYLIKTRGQQVTLSCSPISGHRSVSWYQQTPGQGLQFLFEYFSETQRNKGNFPGRFSGRQFSNSRSEMNVSTLELGDSALYLCASSTGLAEYNEQFFGPGTRLTVL.

This chain links TRBV6-1 with TRBJ2-7; D is perhaps TRBD1 or TRBD2 (5 bases each). The ends were cut back, 10 bases at V and 2 bases at J, with 21 bases in the middle. The CDR3 spans 15 residues. Germline V CDR1 and CDR2: MNHNS, SASEGT. The chain's CDR3 is CATVEIGTLTYEQYV. CDR3 bases: TGTGCCACCGTGGAAATCGGGACGCTGACCTACGAGCAGTACGTC.

This clonotype was detected only once. The chain has TRBV7-9 and TRBJ2-3; the D gene is possibly TRBD2 (5 bases). Germline lookup yields CDR1 SEHNR and CDR2 FQNEAQ (reference sequence). The CDR3 loop spans 15 amino acids. The V end lost 8 bases, the J end lost 4 bases, and 19 bases lay between the germline ends. The CDR3 coding sequence is TGTGCCAGCGGACGGTTGGGAGACGGGGCAGATACGCAGTATTTT. Amino acids: CASGRLGDGADTQYF.

The chain is built from TRBV19 and TRBJ2-1; 10 nucleotides line up with TRBD2. Trimming cost V 0 bases and J 2 bases; bases outside gene matches: 10. Germline lookup yields CDR1 LNHDA and CDR2 SQIVND (reference sequence). The length of the CDR3 is 19 residues. In DNA form, the CDR3 reads TGTGCCAGTAGTATAGAGGCTAGCGGGAGCCGGATGACCTACAATGAGCAGTTCTTC. It encodes CASSIEASGSRMTYNEQFF.

The chain couples TRBV20-1 to TRBJ2-7; D gene unclear. V was cut by 3 bases and J by 0 bases, with 6 bases left in between. This CDR3 contains 12 residues. Germline V gene data show CDR1 as DFQATT and CDR2 as SNEGSKA (reference sequence). The DNA for the CDR3 is TGCAGTGCTAGGGTCAACTCCTACGAGCAGTACTTC. It specifies CSARVNSYEQYF.

This chain links TRBV20-1 with TRBJ2-7; possibly TRBD2 for D (5 bases). Looked up from germline, CDR1 is DFQATT and CDR2 is SNEGSKA (reference sequence). Trimming shortened V by 5 bases and J by 2 bases, and 16 bases separated the two germline ends. This CDR3 comprises 14 residues. The CDR3 reads CSAPLGSETYEQYF. The CDR3 DNA reads TGCAGTGCTCCGCTAGGGAGCGAGACCTACGAGCAGTACTTC.

The chain has TRBV6-2 or TRBV6-3 and TRBJ2-7; TRBD2 aligns across 12 bases. Losses at the gene ends were 5 bases for V and 4 bases for J; bases not matched to a gene: 3. Germline lookup yields CDR1 MNHEY and CDR2 SVGEGT. The CDR3 consists of 14 residues. The CDR3 loop reads CASSLTSGRYEQYF. DNA for the CDR3: TGTGCCAGCAGTCTGACTAGCGGGAGATACGAGCAGTACTTC.

This clonotype has at least ten counts. The rearrangement joins TRBV20-1 to TRBJ2-1; 10 bases line up with TRBD2. Germline assignment: CDR1 DFQATT and CDR2 SNEGSKA (reference sequence). J was trimmed by 3 bases and V by 7 bases; bases with no gene match: 6. The length of the CDR3 is 14 residues. The CDR3 DNA is TGCAGTGTCCCAGGACTAGCGGACTACAATGAGCAGTTCTTC. This codes for CSVPGLADYNEQFF.

There are a few counts of this clonotype. The rearrangement links TRBV20-1 to TRBJ2-7, with 14 positions matching TRBD2. CDR3 length: 13 residues. CDR1 and CDR2 from the germline V gene are DFQATT and SNEGSKA (reference sequence). CDR3 in DNA: TGCAGTGCAATTGGTAGGGGACTAGCGGGAGCACACGTC. Translation: CSAIGRGLAGAHV.

J is TRBJ2-1 and V is TRBV18; perhaps TRBD1 as D (5 bases). V gave up 0 bases and J gave up 5 bases, with 14 bases separating them. The V gene's germline CDR1 is KGHSH and CDR2 LQKENI. The CDR3 is 16 amino acids. CDR3 nucleotide sequence: TGTGCCAGCTCACCACCCTGGGCAGGGTTAGACAATGAGCAGTTCTTC. Protein sequence: CASSPPWAGLDNEQFF.

The chain couples TRBV27 to TRBJ1-1, with 12 positions matching TRBD1. The CDR3 has 16 amino acids. V shed 5 bases, J shed 4 bases, and the junction held 8 bases outside the gene matches. Germline assignment: CDR1 MNHEY and CDR2 SMNVEV (reference sequence). CDR3 coding DNA: TGTGCCAGCAGTCCTATCGGGACAGGGGGCTTCACTGAAGCTTTCTTT. It is translated as CASSPIGTGGFTEAFF.

A few counts support this clonotype. The chain is built from TRBV29-1 and TRBJ2-2, with D possibly being TRBD2 (5 bases). The V and J ends lost 4 bases and 5 bases respectively, with 11 bases between them. CDR3 length equals 13 residues. Germline CDR1 SQVTM, CDR2 ANQGSEA. The CDR3 nucleotides read TGCAGCGTTGGGGCTCGGGGTACCGGGGAGCTGTTTTTT. Residues: CSVGARGTGELFF.

This clonotype was counted a few times. The chain employs TRBV12-3 or TRBV12-4 and TRBJ2-1; D may be TRBD1 or TRBD2 (5 bases each). CDR3 length equals 12 residues. Trimming took off 5 bases at V and 9 bases at J, with 11 bases between the two ends. The CDR3 region is CASSVTGGEQFF. In DNA form, the CDR3 reads TGTGCCAGCAGTGTAACAGGAGGTGAGCAGTTCTTC.

This clonotype occurred many times. The V call is TRBV7-2, the J call TRBJ2-5; no clear D. The CDR3 totals 14 residues. V was pared by 2 bases and J by 5 bases, with 12 bases between. The V gene's germline CDR1 is SGHTA and CDR2 FQGNSA. The CDR3 loop reads CASSLSRLGETQYF. CDR3 DNA: TGTGCCAGCAGCTTATCTCGGCTCGGGGAGACCCAGTACTTC.

The chain carries TRBV27 and TRBJ2-1; D possibly corresponds to TRBD1 (6 bases). CDR1 and CDR2 (germline): MNHEY, SMNVEV (reference sequence). Trimming cost V 3 bases and J 0 bases, with 9 bases left between them. This CDR3 contains 15 residues. CDR3 coding DNA: TGTGCCAGCAGTTTCCGGACAGTCTCCTACAATGAGCAGTTCTTC. Translated, it gives CASSFRTVSYNEQFF.

The chain has TRBV7-2 and TRBJ2-1; D not resolved. In germline, CDR1 is SGHTA, CDR2 FQGNSA. Between the trimmed V and J ends, which lost 4 bases and 6 bases, there was a span of 10 bases. The CDR3 has 13 residues. The DNA of the CDR3 is TGTGCCAGCAGCTCCGGACGGACCAATGAGCAGTTCTTC. This encodes CASSSGRTNEQFF.

This clonotype turned up a few times. The chain recombines TRBV5-1 with TRBJ2-5; 8 nucleotides agree with TRBD1. J was trimmed by 2 bases and V by 3 bases; bases with no gene match: 9. The CDR3 spans 16 residues. Germline CDR1 is SGHRS and CDR2 is YFSETQ. For the CDR3, the DNA is TGCGCCAGCAGCTCTCCGACAGGGGTCCAACAAGAGACCCAGTACTTC. Its protein is CASSSPTGVQQETQYF.

The CDR3 DNA is TGTGCCAGCAGTTACGCTCGCGGTCCGGGCGCAGGCAATCAGCCCCAGCATTTT. This codes for CASSYARGPGAGNQPQHF. The chain uses TRBV6-2 or TRBV6-3 and TRBJ1-5; D is ambiguous. Germline CDR1 and CDR2: MNHEY and SVGEGT. The CDR3 spans 18 residues. Trimming shortened V by 2 bases and J by 2 bases, and 19 bases separated the two germline ends.

Only a few counts were recorded for this clonotype. This chain joins TRBV20-1 and TRBJ1-2, with TRBD1 identical over 10 bases. V shed 4 bases and J 4 bases; nucleotides not matched to a gene: 6. The germline V gene encodes CDR1 DFQATT and CDR2 SNEGSKA (reference sequence). The CDR3 has 14 amino acids. CDR3 protein: CSAKDRGPGYGYTF. CDR3 sequence (DNA): TGCAGTGCTAAAGACAGGGGGCCTGGCTATGGCTACACCTTC.

The V and J genes are TRBV30 and TRBJ2-7, with D tentatively TRBD2 (5 bases). Germline lookup yields CDR1 GTSNPN and CDR2 SVGIG (reference sequence). The length of the CDR3 is 13 residues. V was shortened by 2 bases and J by 2 bases, with 10 bases between the two germline ends. The CDR3 here is CAWSRGMPYEQYF. The CDR3, as DNA: TGTGCCTGGAGTAGAGGGATGCCCTACGAGCAGTACTTC.